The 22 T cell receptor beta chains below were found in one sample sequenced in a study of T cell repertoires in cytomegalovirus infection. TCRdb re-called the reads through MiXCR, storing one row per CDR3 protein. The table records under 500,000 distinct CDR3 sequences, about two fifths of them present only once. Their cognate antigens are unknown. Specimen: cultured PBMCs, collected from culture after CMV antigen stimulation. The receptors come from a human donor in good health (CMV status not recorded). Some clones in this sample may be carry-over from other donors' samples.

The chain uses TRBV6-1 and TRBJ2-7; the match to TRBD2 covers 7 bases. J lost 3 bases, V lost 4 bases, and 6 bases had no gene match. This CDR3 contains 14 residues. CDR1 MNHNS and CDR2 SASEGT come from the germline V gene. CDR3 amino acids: CASSAGGNNYEQYF. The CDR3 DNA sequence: TGTGCCAGCAGTGCCGGGGGGAATAACTACGAGCAGTACTTC.

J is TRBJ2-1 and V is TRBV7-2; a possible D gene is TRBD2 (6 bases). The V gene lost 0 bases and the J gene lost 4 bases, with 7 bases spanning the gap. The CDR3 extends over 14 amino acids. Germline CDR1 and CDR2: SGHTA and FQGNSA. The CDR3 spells CASSLAAGYNEQFF. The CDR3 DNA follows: TGTGCCAGCAGCTTAGCGGCGGGATACAATGAGCAGTTCTTC.

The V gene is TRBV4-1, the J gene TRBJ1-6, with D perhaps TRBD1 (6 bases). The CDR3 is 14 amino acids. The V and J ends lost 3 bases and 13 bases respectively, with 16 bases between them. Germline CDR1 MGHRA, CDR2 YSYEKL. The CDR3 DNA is TGCGCCAGCAGCCACTTGGGTTTGAGGGGGCCCCTCCACTTT. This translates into CASSHLGLRGPLHF.

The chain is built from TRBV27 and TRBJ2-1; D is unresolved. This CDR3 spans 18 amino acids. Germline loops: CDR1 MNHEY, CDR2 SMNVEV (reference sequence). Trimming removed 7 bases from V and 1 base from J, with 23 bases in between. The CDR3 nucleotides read TGTGCCAGCACCCCGCGCTCCACCAGGCTAGTGTCCTACAATGAGCAGTTCTTC. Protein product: CASTPRSTRLVSYNEQFF.

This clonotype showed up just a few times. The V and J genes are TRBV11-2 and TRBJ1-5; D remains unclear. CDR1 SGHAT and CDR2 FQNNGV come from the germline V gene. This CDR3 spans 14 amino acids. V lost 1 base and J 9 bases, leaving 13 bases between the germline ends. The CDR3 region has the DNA TGTGCCAGCAGCTTAGGTCCGGAGAAGGGGCCCCAGCATTTT. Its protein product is CASSLGPEKGPQHF. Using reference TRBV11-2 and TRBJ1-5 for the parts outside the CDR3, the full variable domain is EAGVAQSPRYKIIEKRQSVAFWCNPISGHATLYWYQQILGQGPKLLIQFQNNGVVDDSQLPKDRFSAERLKGVDSTLKIQPAKLEDSAVYLCASSLGPEKGPQHFGDGTRLSIL.

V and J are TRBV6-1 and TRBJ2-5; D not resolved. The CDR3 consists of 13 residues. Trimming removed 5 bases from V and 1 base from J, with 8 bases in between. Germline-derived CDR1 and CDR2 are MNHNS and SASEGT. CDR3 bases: TGTGCCAGCAGTTCTAGAATCCAAGAGACCCAGTACTTC. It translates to CASSSRIQETQYF.

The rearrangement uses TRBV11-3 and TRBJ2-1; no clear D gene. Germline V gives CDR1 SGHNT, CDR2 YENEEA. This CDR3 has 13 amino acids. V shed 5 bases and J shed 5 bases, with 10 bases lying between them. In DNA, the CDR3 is TGTGCCAGCAGCCCATCTGCTGACAATGAGCAGTTCTTC. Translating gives CASSPSADNEQFF.

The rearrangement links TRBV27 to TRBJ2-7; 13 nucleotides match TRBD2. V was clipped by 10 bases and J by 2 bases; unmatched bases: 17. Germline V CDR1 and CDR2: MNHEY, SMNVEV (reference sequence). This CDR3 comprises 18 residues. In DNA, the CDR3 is TGTGCCACACCGCAATGGGCCGACACTAGCGGGAGGGCCTACGAGCAGTACTTC. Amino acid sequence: CATPQWADTSGRAYEQYF.

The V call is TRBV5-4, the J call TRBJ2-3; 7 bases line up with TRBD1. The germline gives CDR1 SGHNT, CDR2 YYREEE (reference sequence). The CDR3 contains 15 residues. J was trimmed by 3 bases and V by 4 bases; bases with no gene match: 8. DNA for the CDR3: TGTGCCAGCAGCCAAACAGGGGTTGGAACAGATACGCAGTATTTT. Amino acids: CASSQTGVGTDTQYF.

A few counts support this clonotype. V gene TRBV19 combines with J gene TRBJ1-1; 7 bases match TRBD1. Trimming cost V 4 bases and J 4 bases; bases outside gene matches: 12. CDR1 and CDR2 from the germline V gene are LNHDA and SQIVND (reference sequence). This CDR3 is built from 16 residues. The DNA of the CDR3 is TGTGCCAGTAGTACCTACAGGGGAGAGGGGCTCACTGAAGCTTTCTTT. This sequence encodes CASSTYRGEGLTEAFF.

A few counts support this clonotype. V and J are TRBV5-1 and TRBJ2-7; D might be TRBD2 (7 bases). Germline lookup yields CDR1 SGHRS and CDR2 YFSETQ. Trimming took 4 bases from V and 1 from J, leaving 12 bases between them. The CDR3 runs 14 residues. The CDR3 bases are TGCGCCAGCAGCCGGGGGGACACTTCCTACGAGCAGTACTTC. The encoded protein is CASSRGDTSYEQYF.

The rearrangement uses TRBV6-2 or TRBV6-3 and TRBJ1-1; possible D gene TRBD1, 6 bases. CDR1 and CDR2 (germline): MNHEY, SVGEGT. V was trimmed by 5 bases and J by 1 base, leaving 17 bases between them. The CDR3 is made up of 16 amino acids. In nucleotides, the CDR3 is TGTGCCAGCAGTCCCAGGCCCCACAGGGCGAACACTGAAGCTTTCTTT. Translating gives CASSPRPHRANTEAFF.

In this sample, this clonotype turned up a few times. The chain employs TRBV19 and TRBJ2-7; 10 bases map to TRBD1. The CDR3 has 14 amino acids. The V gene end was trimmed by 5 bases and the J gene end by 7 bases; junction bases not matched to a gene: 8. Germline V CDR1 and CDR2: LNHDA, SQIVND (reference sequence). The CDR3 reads CASSLGQGLTEQYF. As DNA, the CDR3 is TGTGCCAGTAGTTTGGGACAGGGGTTGACAGAGCAGTACTTC.

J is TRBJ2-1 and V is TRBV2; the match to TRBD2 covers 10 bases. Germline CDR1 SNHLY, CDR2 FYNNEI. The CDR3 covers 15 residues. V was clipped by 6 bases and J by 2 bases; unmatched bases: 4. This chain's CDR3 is CASRMGTSAYNEQFF. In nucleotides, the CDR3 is TGTGCCAGCAGGATGGGGACTAGCGCCTACAATGAGCAGTTCTTC.

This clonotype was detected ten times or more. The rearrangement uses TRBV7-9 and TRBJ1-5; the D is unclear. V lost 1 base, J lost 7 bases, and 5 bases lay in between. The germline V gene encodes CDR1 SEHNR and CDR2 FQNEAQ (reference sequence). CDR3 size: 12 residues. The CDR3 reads CASSLDYQPQHF. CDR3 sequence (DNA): TGTGCCAGCAGCTTAGATTACCAGCCCCAGCATTTT.

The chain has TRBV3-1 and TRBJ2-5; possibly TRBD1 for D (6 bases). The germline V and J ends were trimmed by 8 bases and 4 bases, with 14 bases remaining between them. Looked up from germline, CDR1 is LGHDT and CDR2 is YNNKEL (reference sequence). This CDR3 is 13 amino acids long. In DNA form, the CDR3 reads TGTGCCAGCGGTCCGACAGGAGGAGAGACCCAGTACTTC. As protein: CASGPTGGETQYF.

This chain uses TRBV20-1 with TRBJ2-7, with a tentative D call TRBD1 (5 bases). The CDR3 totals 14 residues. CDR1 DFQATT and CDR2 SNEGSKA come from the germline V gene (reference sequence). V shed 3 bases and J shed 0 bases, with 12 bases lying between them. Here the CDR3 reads CSASRQPSSYEQYF. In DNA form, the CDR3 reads TGCAGTGCTAGCAGACAGCCAAGCTCCTACGAGCAGTACTTC.

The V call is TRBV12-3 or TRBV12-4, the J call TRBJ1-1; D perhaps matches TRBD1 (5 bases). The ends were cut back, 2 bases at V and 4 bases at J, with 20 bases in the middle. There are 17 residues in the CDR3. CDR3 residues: CASSLSRAAEWGTEAFF. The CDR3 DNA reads TGTGCCAGCAGTTTAAGCAGGGCCGCCGAATGGGGCACTGAAGCTTTCTTT.

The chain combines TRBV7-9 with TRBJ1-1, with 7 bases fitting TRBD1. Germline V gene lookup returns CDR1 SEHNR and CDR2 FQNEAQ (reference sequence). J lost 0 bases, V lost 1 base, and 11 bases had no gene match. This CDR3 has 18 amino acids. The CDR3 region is CASSLGRTGGGMNTEAFF. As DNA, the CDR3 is TGTGCCAGCAGCTTAGGAAGGACAGGCGGCGGGATGAACACTGAAGCTTTCTTT.

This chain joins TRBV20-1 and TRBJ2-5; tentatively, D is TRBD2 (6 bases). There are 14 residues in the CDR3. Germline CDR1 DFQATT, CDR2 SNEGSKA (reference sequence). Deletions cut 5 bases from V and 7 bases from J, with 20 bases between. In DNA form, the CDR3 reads TGCAGTGCTGGGACTGGGGCCGGTCATAGGACCCAGTACTTC. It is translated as CSAGTGAGHRTQYF.

DNA of the CDR3: TGTGCCAGCAGTGGGCGCGGGGTCGCAGATACGCAGTATTTT. Translating it yields CASSGRGVADTQYF. The chain joins TRBV7-2 to TRBJ2-3; the D gene is possibly TRBD2 (6 bases). Trimming cost V 6 bases and J 4 bases, with 14 bases left between them. Germline V lookup: CDR1 SGHTA, CDR2 FQGNSA. CDR3 size: 14 residues.

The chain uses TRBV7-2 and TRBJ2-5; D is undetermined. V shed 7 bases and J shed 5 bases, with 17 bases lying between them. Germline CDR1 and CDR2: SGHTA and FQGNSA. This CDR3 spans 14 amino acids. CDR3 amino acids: CASTRPPSWETQYF. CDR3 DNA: TGTGCCAGCACCCGACCCCCATCTTGGGAGACCCAGTACTTC.